This T cell receptor beta chain originates from a study of control samples from healthy donors and cancer patients. Measured with immunoSEQ multiplex PCR; TCRdb has only the in-frame clones, and not every one. The data hold some 96,000 clones, with about 88% observed a single time. This CDR3 has 15 amino acids. V lost 0 bases and J 7 bases, leaving 13 bases between the germline ends. Germline loops: CDR1 GTSNPN, CDR2 SVGIG (reference sequence). The chain recombines TRBV30 with TRBJ1-6; D remains unclear. This sequence originates from a woman between 50 and 59 years old in good health. Sequencing input: blood. CDR3 protein: CAWSVGYERNSPLHF. The CDR3 DNA reads as TGTGCCTGGAGTGTAGGCTACGAACGAAATTCACCCCTCCACTTT. The full variable domain, rest sourced from reference TRBV30 and TRBJ1-6, is SQTIHQWPATLVQPVGSPLSLECTVEGTSNPNLYWYRQAAGRGLQLLFYSVGIGQISSEVPQNLSASRPQDRQFILSSKKLLLSDSGFYLCAWSVGYERNSPLHFGNGTRLTVT.